This T cell receptor (beta chain) stems from a study of cytomegalovirus exposure and HLA in healthy donors. In germline, CDR1 is MNHNS, CDR2 SASEGT. The CDR3 spans 13 residues. V gave up 6 bases and J gave up 4 bases, with 10 bases separating them. Researchers ran the PCR with 60 Vbeta and 13 Jbeta primers. Libraries were prepared by immunoSEQ multiplex PCR; TCRdb keeps only in-frame clonotypes and omits some of them. The sample yields approximately 120,000 clones, approximately 74% seen once. This sequence was found in a man aged 40-49 years in good health and CMV-seropositive. Sequencing input: PBMCs. This rearrangement joins TRBV6-1 to TRBJ2-1; no reliable D call. In nucleotides, the CDR3 is TGTGCCAGCAGAAACTTACAGTACAATGAGCAGTTCTTC. Its protein product is CASRNLQYNEQFF.